This T cell receptor (beta chain) comes out of a study of post-analysis software for immune sequencing data. Overall study context: Both relapsing-remitting and secondary progressive multiple sclerosis featured among the disease courses, as did progressive-relapsing multiple sclerosis.

A few counts support this clonotype. What it binds is not known. TCR beta cDNA libraries included unique molecular identifiers. Starting from approximately 1 to 10 million T cells, the study yielded about half a million cDNA molecules. MiXCR was run by TCRdb on the PCR reads, yielding one entry per CDR3 protein. This sample yields about half a million distinct CDR3 sequences, of which approximately 31% are seen a single time; about 6% belongs to the top ten. The CDR3 is 14 amino acids. Germline lookup yields CDR1 ENHRY and CDR2 SYGVKD. V lost 5 bases and J lost 6, with 16 bases in between. Study-level results: Diversity measured as normalized Chao1 was significantly lower in multiple sclerosis patients than in controls. Controls had lower frequencies than patients of roughly five TRBV segments, which included TRBV5-6, TRBV5-1 and TRBV20-1. Pronounced co-clustering by F measure was evident among identically batched samples.

The J gene is TRBJ1-2, the V gene TRBV10-3; TRBD1 might be the D (6 bases). The receptor's source is a girl aged 2-17 years with multiple sclerosis. The sample taken for sequencing was blood. The CDR3 region is CAISPEVGGHGYTF. In nucleotides, the CDR3 is TGTGCCATCAGTCCGGAGGTAGGGGGACATGGCTACACCTTC.